This T cell receptor beta chain was recorded in a study of graft-versus-host responses after intestinal transplantation. In regard to this clone: Its cognate antigen is unknown.

Some clones are missing from TCRdb's copy, which holds only in-frame ones; the method was immunoSEQ multiplex PCR. The table has around 130,000 clones, about 92% seen once; the top ten hold over 0.15%. This specimen was unstimulated CD4+ T cells sorted from spleen or lymph node cells, taken before intestinal transplant. This receptor was identified in a human donor who received an intestinal transplant.

The CDR3 DNA reads as TGTGCCAGCAGTGAATACAGGGGTGGGAGTTCCTATAATTCACCCCTCCACTTT. Amino acids: CASSEYRGGSSYNSPLHF. This rearrangement joins TRBV25-1 to TRBJ1-6; TRBD1 might be the D (6 bases). Germline loops: CDR1 MGHDK, CDR2 SYGVNS. V was pared by 0 bases and J by 1 base, with 13 bases between. The CDR3 totals 18 residues.